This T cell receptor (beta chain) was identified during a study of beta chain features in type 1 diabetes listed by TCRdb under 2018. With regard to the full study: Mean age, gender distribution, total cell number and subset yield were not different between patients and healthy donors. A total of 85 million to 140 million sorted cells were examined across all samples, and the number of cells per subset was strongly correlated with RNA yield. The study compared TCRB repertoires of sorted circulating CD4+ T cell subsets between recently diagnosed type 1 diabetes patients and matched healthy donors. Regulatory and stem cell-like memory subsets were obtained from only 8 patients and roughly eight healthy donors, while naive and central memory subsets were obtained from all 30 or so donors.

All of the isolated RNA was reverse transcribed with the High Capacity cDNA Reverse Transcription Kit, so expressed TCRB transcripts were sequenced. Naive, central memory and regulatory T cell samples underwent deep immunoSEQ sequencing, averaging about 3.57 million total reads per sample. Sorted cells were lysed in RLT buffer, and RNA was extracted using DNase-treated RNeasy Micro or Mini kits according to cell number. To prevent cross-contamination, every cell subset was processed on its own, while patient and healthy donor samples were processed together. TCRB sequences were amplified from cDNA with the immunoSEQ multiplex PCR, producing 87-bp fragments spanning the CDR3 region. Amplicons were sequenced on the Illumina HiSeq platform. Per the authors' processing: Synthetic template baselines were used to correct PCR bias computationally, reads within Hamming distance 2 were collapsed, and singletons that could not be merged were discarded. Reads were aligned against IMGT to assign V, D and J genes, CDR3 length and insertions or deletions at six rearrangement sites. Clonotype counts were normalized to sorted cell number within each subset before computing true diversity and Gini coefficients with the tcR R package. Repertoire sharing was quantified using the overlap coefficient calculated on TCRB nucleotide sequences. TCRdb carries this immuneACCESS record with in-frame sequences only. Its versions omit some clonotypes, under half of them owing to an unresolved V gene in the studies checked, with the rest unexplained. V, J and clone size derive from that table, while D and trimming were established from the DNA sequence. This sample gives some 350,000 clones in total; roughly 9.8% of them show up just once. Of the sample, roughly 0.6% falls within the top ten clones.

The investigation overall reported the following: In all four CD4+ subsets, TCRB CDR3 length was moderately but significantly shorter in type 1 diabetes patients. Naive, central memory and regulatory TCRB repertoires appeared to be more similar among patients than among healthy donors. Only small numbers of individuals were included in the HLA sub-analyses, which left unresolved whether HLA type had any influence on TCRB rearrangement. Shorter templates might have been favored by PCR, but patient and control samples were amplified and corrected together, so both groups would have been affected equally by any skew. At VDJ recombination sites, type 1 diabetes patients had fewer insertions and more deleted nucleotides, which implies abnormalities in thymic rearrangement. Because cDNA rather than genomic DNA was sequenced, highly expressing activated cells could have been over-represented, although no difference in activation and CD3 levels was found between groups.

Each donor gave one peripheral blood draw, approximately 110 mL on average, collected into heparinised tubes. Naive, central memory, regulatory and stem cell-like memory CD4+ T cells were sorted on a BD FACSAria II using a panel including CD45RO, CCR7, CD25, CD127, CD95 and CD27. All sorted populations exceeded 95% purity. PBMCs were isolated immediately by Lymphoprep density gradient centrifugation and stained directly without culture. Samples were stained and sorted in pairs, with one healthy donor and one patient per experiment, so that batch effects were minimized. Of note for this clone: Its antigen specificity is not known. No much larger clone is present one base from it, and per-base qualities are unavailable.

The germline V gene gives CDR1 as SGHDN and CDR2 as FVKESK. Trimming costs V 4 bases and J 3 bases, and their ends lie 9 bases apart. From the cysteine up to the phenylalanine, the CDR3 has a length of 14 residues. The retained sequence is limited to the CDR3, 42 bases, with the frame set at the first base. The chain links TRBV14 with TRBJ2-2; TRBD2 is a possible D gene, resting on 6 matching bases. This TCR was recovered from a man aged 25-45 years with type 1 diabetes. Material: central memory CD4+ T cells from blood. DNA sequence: TGTGCCAGCAGCCGGCTAGCGTACACCGGGGAGCTGTTTTTT. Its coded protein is CASSRLAYTGELFF.